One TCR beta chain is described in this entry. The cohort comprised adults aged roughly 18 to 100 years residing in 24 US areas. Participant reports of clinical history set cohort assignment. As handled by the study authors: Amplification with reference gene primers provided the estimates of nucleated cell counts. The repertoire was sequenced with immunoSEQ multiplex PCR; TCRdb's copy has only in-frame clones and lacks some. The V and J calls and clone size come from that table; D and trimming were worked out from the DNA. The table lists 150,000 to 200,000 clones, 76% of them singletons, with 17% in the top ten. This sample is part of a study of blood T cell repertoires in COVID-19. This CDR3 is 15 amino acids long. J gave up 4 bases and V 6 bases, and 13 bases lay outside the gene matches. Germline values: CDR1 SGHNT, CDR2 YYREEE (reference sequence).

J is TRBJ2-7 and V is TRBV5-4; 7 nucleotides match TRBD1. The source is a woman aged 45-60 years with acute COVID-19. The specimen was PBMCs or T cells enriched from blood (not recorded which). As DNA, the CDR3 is TGTGCCAGCACCTCGGGTAGGGACAGAGAATACGAGCAGTACGTC. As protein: CASTSGRDREYEQYV.